The rows below give T cell receptor beta chains drawn from one sample of a study of blood T cell repertoires in COVID-19. Only in-frame clones appear in the TCRdb table, and some are missing; sequencing was by immunoSEQ multiplex PCR. This sample has roughly 200,000 clones, with approximately 83% found just once. Sequenced sample: peripheral blood. The source of these receptors is a man between 40 and 49 years old with acute or convalescent COVID-19. Both conserved end residues are part of each CDR3. A D gene is named only where the DNA matches it firmly. Clone sizes are given selectively: once, few, many, or a class where the clone is expanded.

V	size	D	J	CDR3	DNA
TRBV23-1	-	-	TRBJ2-1	CASSHFGTNNEQFF	TGCGCCAGCAGTCATTTCGGCACTAACAATGAGCAGTTCTTC
TRBV6-4	-	TRBD2	TRBJ2-1	CASSVTRSGGYNEQFF	TGTGCCAGCAGTGTGACCCGTAGCGGGGGCTACAATGAGCAGTTCTTC
TRBV3-1/TRBV3-2	-	TRBD1	TRBJ1-1	CASSPRDRPTEAFF	TGTGCCAGCAGCCCTCGGGACAGGCCCACTGAAGCTTTCTTT
TRBV3-1/TRBV3-2	-	-	TRBJ2-7	CASRDYYEQYF	TGTGCCAGCAGAGACTACTACGAGCAGTACTTC
TRBV29-1	once	-	TRBJ2-7	CSAHSGDSYEQYF	TGCAGCGCGCATAGCGGCGACTCCTACGAGCAGTACTTC
TRBV5-1	-	-	TRBJ2-1	CASSLQGDNEQFF	TGCGCCAGCAGCCTCCAAGGGGACAATGAGCAGTTCTTC
TRBV4-2	-	-	TRBJ2-3	CASSQVSSRSDTQYF	TGTGCCAGCAGCCAAGTTTCTAGCCGATCAGATACGCAGTATTTT
TRBV30	-	TRBD1	TRBJ2-7	CAWRSGTGGLDEQYF	TGTGCCTGGAGATCCGGGACAGGGGGGTTAGACGAGCAGTACTTC
TRBV3-1/TRBV3-2	-	TRBD1	TRBJ1-2	CASSDRGNYGYTF	TGTGCCAGCAGCGACAGGGGCAACTATGGCTACACCTTC
TRBV7-9	-	TRBD1	TRBJ1-1	CAGGQGYTEAFF	TGTGCCGGAGGACAGGGATACACTGAAGCTTTCTTT
TRBV6-5	-	TRBD1	TRBJ1-2	CASRGGQGSGYTF	TGTGCCAGCAGAGGCGGACAGGGTAGCGGCTACACCTTC
TRBV7-8	-	TRBD1	TRBJ2-1	CASSPPGQGVVSEQFF	TGTGCCAGCAGCCCTCCGGGACAGGGGGTAGTGAGTGAGCAGTTCTTC
TRBV5-1	-	-	TRBJ2-5	CASSLFSTGVETQYF	TGCGCCAGCAGCTTGTTCTCGACGGGAGTAGAGACCCAGTACTTC
TRBV11-3	-	-	TRBJ1-1	CASSFSGNTEAFF	TGTGCCAGCAGCTTCTCAGGAAACACTGAAGCTTTCTTT
TRBV7-2	-	TRBD1	TRBJ2-2	CASSLRQGSGELFF	TGTGCCAGCAGCCTCCGACAGGGGAGCGGGGAGCTGTTTTTT
TRBV27	-	TRBD1	TRBJ1-1	CASKLQGMGTEAFF	TGTGCCAGCAAACTACAGGGGATGGGAACTGAAGCTTTCTTT
TRBV7-3	-	-	TRBJ2-4	CASSLGPQDIQYF	TGTGCCAGCAGCTTAGGGCCCCAGGACATTCAGTACTTC
TRBV30	-	-	TRBJ1-3	CAWSVGTGNTIYF	TGTGCCTGGAGTGTCGGGACTGGAAACACCATATATTTT
TRBV19	once	TRBD1	TRBJ1-1	CASSRQGAVGTEAFF	TGTGCCAGTAGTCGACAGGGGGCTGTTGGGACTGAAGCTTTCTTT
TRBV27	-	-	TRBJ1-1	CASSLRGTEAFF	TGTGCCAGCAGTTTGCGGGGAACTGAAGCTTTCTTT
TRBV18	-	-	TRBJ1-1	CASSQRGSGVFTEAFF	TGTGCCAGCTCACAGAGGGGCAGCGGGGTGTTCACTGAAGCTTTCTTT
TRBV2	-	-	TRBJ1-5	CASSDGRGPNSNQPQHF	TGTGCCAGCAGTGATGGCAGGGGCCCCAATAGCAATCAGCCCCAGCATTTT
TRBV3-1/TRBV3-2	-	-	TRBJ2-1	CASSPRWHNEQFF	TGTGCCAGCAGCCCTCGTTGGCACAATGAGCAGTTCTTC
TRBV30	-	TRBD1	TRBJ1-1	CAWAFRGPEAFF	TGTGCCTGGGCTTTCAGGGGGCCTGAAGCTTTCTTT
TRBV18	-	TRBD2	TRBJ2-7	CATHPGTSGSEQYF	TGTGCCACTCATCCTGGGACTAGCGGGAGCGAGCAGTACTTC
TRBV11-2	-	-	TRBJ1-5	CASSSQGIGNQPQHF	TGTGCCAGCAGCTCCCAGGGTATCGGGAATCAGCCCCAGCATTTT
TRBV28	-	-	TRBJ2-7	CASSLTTPSYEQYF	TGTGCCAGCAGTCTCACAACACCATCCTACGAGCAGTACTTC
TRBV11-2	-	TRBD1	TRBJ2-7	CASSLEGRQGSYEQYF	TGTGCCAGCAGCTTAGAAGGTCGACAGGGTTCCTACGAGCAGTACTTC
TRBV11-2	-	-	TRBJ2-3	CASRSIRDTQYF	TGTGCCAGCAGAAGTATCAGGGATACGCAGTATTTT
TRBV19	once	TRBD1	TRBJ2-6	CASSTDRAGGANVLTF	TGTGCCAGTAGTACCGACAGGGCCGGTGGGGCCAACGTCCTGACTTTC
TRBV2	-	TRBD2	TRBJ2-2	CASSAGTRRGELFF	TGTGCCAGCAGCGCGGGGACTAGGAGAGGGGAGCTGTTTTTT
TRBV11-2	-	-	TRBJ1-2	CASSLGTAGGYGYTF	TGTGCCAGCAGCTTAGGAACGGCAGGTGGTTATGGCTACACCTTC
TRBV11-2	-	-	TRBJ2-1	CASSLSRPGLREFF	TGTGCCAGCAGCTTATCCCGACCGGGACTCCGGGAGTTCTTC
TRBV19	-	-	TRBJ2-1	CASSWSYRNEQFF	TGTGCCAGTAGTTGGAGTTATCGCAATGAGCAGTTCTTC
TRBV6-1	-	-	TRBJ1-1	CASSEGVFVGGVTEAFF	TGTGCCAGCAGTGAAGGGGTATTTGTAGGGGGGGTAACTGAAGCTTTCTTT
TRBV6-5	-	-	TRBJ1-5	CASSSSQGSGQPQHF	TGTGCCAGCAGTTCCAGCCAGGGTAGTGGTCAGCCCCAGCATTTT
TRBV7-2	-	-	TRBJ1-2	CASSPESGVRGYTF	TGTGCCAGCAGCCCAGAGTCGGGGGTCCGCGGCTACACCTTC
TRBV7-2	-	TRBD2	TRBJ2-2	CASSSSGRAAGTGELFF	TGTGCCAGCAGCTCTAGCGGGAGGGCCGCGGGCACCGGGGAGCTGTTTTTT
TRBV4-1	-	TRBD2	TRBJ2-5	CASSHPPASGGLGETQYF	TGCGCCAGCAGCCATCCCCCGGCTAGCGGGGGCCTCGGGGAGACCCAGTACTTC
TRBV7-2	-	TRBD2	TRBJ2-1	CASSPTSGRRNEQFF	TGTGCCAGCAGCCCCACTAGCGGGAGGCGCAATGAGCAGTTCTTC
TRBV29-1	-	TRBD1	TRBJ1-5	CSVVWDRGPGSLNQPQHF	TGCAGCGTTGTCTGGGACAGGGGGCCCGGGTCCCTAAATCAGCCCCAGCATTTT
TRBV29-1	-	-	TRBJ1-1	CSVRVNTGNTEAFF	TGCAGCGTGAGGGTAAACACGGGGAACACTGAAGCTTTCTTT
TRBV6-5	once	TRBD1	TRBJ1-1	CASTRTGGLTEAFF	TGTGCCAGCACAAGGACAGGGGGGCTCACTGAAGCTTTCTTT
TRBV6-5	-	-	TRBJ2-5	CASSWSGRNLATQYF	TGTGCCAGCAGTTGGTCCGGGAGAAATTTGGCGACCCAGTACTTC
TRBV27	-	TRBD1	TRBJ2-3	CASTPGTGGFDTQYF	TGTGCCAGCACCCCGGGGACAGGGGGCTTCGATACGCAGTATTTT
TRBV7-9	once	TRBD1	TRBJ2-1	CASSPSGTGGNEQFF	TGTGCCAGCAGCCCCTCCGGGACAGGGGGGAATGAGCAGTTCTTC
TRBV2	once	-	TRBJ2-5	CASKARTAQETQYF	TGTGCCAGCAAGGCCCGGACAGCCCAAGAGACCCAGTACTTC
TRBV14	-	TRBD2	TRBJ2-3	CASSQNPGLADTDTQYF	TGTGCCAGCAGCCAAAATCCGGGACTAGCGGACACAGATACGCAGTATTTT
TRBV9	few	-	TRBJ2-7	CASSFAGTTTTYEQYF	TGTGCCAGCAGCTTCGCAGGGACAACCACCACTTACGAGCAGTACTTC
TRBV3-1/TRBV3-2	once	-	TRBJ2-1	CASSPRVAGVPNEQFF	TGTGCCAGCAGCCCCCGAGTAGCCGGAGTCCCTAATGAGCAGTTCTTC
TRBV6-5	-	-	TRBJ1-1	CASSYSPRNTEAFF	TGTGCCAGCAGTTACTCCCCGAGAAACACTGAAGCTTTCTTT
TRBV10-3	-	TRBD1	TRBJ1-5	CAISEGTGVQPQHF	TGTGCCATCAGTGAGGGGACAGGGGTTCAGCCCCAGCATTTT
TRBV3-1/TRBV3-2	-	TRBD2	TRBJ2-1	CASSRSAGGRNEQFF	TGTGCCAGCAGCCGTTCAGCGGGAGGAAGAAATGAGCAGTTCTTC
TRBV6-5	-	-	TRBJ1-1	CASTEWGSPGAFF	TGTGCCAGCACCGAGTGGGGTTCCCCGGGGGCTTTCTTT
TRBV18	-	TRBD2	TRBJ2-1	CASSLRGRNYNEQFF	TGTGCCAGCTCACTTCGCGGGAGGAACTACAATGAGCAGTTCTTC
TRBV5-1	few	TRBD1	TRBJ1-2	CASRRETGRIGGYTF	TGCGCCAGCAGACGAGAGACAGGGCGCATCGGGGGCTACACCTTC
TRBV6-1	once	-	TRBJ1-4	CASSEWGDGNEKLFF	TGTGCCAGCAGTGAATGGGGGGATGGGAATGAAAAACTGTTTTTT
TRBV7-9	-	-	TRBJ2-5	CASSLDTRPTQYF	TGTGCCAGCAGCTTAGATACTAGGCCGACCCAGTACTTC
TRBV4-3	-	-	TRBJ2-3	CASSQDNDGSDTQYF	TGCGCCAGCAGCCAAGATAATGACGGGTCAGATACGCAGTATTTT
TRBV3-1/TRBV3-2	-	-	TRBJ2-7	CASSQERTAYEQYF	TGTGCCAGCAGCCAAGAGCGGACAGCCTACGAGCAGTACTTC